The 15 T cell receptor beta chains below were found in one sample sequenced in a study of patients and donors after allogeneic stem cell transplantation. TCRdb independently ran MiXCR on the RT-PCR reads; one entry per CDR3 protein. The table records over 150,000 distinct CDR3 sequences, around 28% of them present only once. Material: blood, either unsorted or a sorted T cell fraction (not recorded which). Every receptor here comes from a human donor who was either an allogeneic HSCT recipient or a stem cell or donor lymphocyte infusion donor (not recorded which). It is not recorded whose cells these are; they may come from a transplant donor.

In this sample, this clonotype turned up a few times. The chain links TRBV7-9 to TRBJ2-1, with no clear D. Deletions cut 5 bases from V and 10 bases from J, with 12 bases between. The CDR3 loop spans 12 amino acids. Germline V lookup: CDR1 SEHNR, CDR2 FQNEAQ (reference sequence). The CDR3 DNA reads as TGTGCCAGCAGCCAAACACCAATGGAGCAGTTCTTC. It translates to CASSQTPMEQFF.

The chain carries TRBV12-3 or TRBV12-4 and TRBJ2-2; the match to TRBD1 covers 7 bases. The length of the CDR3 is 16 residues. J lost 3 bases, V lost 6 bases, and 10 bases had no gene match. CDR3 in amino acids: CASSPDRERDTGELFF. The CDR3 bases are TGTGCCAGCAGCCCTGACAGGGAGAGGGACACCGGGGAGCTGTTTTTT.

The rearrangement links TRBV6-5 to TRBJ2-2; 8 bases are a match to TRBD1. Per germline, CDR1 MNHEY and CDR2 SVGAGI. This CDR3 has 16 residues. After removal of 3 bases from V and 5 bases from J, the junction contained 8 bases not matched to a gene. This CDR3 reads CASSYSGQGWTGELFF. In DNA, the CDR3 is TGTGCCAGCAGTTATTCCGGACAGGGCTGGACCGGGGAGCTGTTTTTT.

The chain is built from TRBV4-1 and TRBJ1-1; D is unclear. Germline V gene sequence: CDR1 MGHRA, CDR2 YSYEKL. The CDR3 length is 11 residues. Trimming removed 3 bases at V and 7 bases at J, with 6 bases between. The CDR3 coding sequence is TGCGCCAGCAGCCATGACGTTGAAGCTTTCTTT. It specifies CASSHDVEAFF.

The chain links TRBV6-2 or TRBV6-3 to TRBJ2-4; D call uncertain. The germline V gene has CDR1 MNHEY and CDR2 SVGEGT. The CDR3 consists of 15 residues. Trimming cost V 9 bases and J 0 bases, with 15 bases left between them. The CDR3 DNA reads TGTGCCAGTGGGCAGTCGGTTCTAGCCAAAAACATTCAGTACTTC. Its protein is CASGQSVLAKNIQYF.

Notes on this clonotype: The CDR3 end shows no conserved phenylalanine or tryptophan, and so a read error is likely. The rearrangement uses TRBV20-1 and TRBJ1-3; the D is unclear. V dropped 2 bases and J dropped 8 bases, with 7 bases sitting between them. Germline assignment: CDR1 DFQATT and CDR2 SNEGSKA (reference sequence). CDR3 length: 11 residues. The CDR3 protein is CSARTGDTIYL. In DNA form, the CDR3 reads TGCAGTGCTAGAACTGGCGACACCATATATTTG.

The rearrangement links TRBV29-1 to TRBJ1-3, with a weak D call TRBD1 (6 bases). Between the trimmed V and J ends, which lost 8 bases and 4 bases, there was a span of 15 bases. The CDR3 runs 13 residues. CDR1 is SQVTM and CDR2 is ANQGSEA in the germline V gene. CDR3 in amino acids: CSTQTGYGNTIYF. As DNA, the CDR3 is TGCAGCACCCAGACAGGTTACGGAAACACCATATATTTT. The full variable domain, rest sourced from reference TRBV29-1 and TRBJ1-3, is SAVISQKPSRDICQRGTSLTIQCQVDSQVTMMFWYRQQPGQSLTLIATANQGSEATYESGFVIDKFPISRPNLTFSTLTVSNMSPEDSSIYLCSTQTGYGNTIYFGEGSWLTVV.

This clonotype was found a few times. This chain links TRBV9 with TRBJ2-7; TRBD2 matches 8 bases. V trimming: 4 bases; J trimming: 3 bases; junction bases outside the gene matches: 6. Germline-derived CDR1 and CDR2 are SGDLS and YYNGEE. The CDR3 loop spans 14 amino acids. CDR3 nucleotide sequence: TGTGCCAGCAGCCCAGGGACTAGGGTCTACGAGCAGTACTTC. Its translation: CASSPGTRVYEQYF. Based on the CDR3 plus reference TRBV9 and TRBJ2-7, the full variable domain is DSGVTQTPKHLITATGQRVTLRCSPRSGDLSVYWYQQSLDQGLQFLIQYYNGEERAKGNILERFSAQQFPDLHSELNLSSLELGDSALYFCASSPGTRVYEQYFGPGTRLTVT.

The sample holds a few counts of this clonotype. The chain links TRBV7-9 to TRBJ2-1, with 10 bases identical to TRBD2. Germline V lookup: CDR1 SEHNR, CDR2 FQNEAQ (reference sequence). J lost 6 bases, V lost 2 bases, and 10 bases had no gene match. The CDR3 loop spans 17 amino acids. The CDR3 loop is CASSLTTSSGSVNEQFF. In nucleotides, the CDR3 is TGTGCCAGCAGCTTAACCACTTCTAGCGGGAGTGTCAATGAGCAGTTCTTC. The full variable domain, completed using reference TRBV7-9 and TRBJ2-1, is DTGVSQNPRHKITKRGQNVTFRCDPISEHNRLYWYRQTLGQGPEFLTYFQNEAQLEKSRLLSDRFSAERPKGSFSTLEIQRTEQGDSAMYLCASSLTTSSGSVNEQFFGPGTRLTVL.

In the case of this clonotype: No DNA is shown, since the ends of the CDR3 on it are uncertain; the CDR3 is the one TCRdb lists. The chain joins TRBV28 to TRBJ2-3. In germline, CDR1 is MDHEN, CDR2 SYDVKM. The CDR3 spans 12 amino acids, including both terminal residues. The CDR3 loop reads CASSSSGDTQYF.

This clonotype was observed a few times. The V and J genes are TRBV7-2 and TRBJ1-5; weak D call: TRBD1 (5 bases). This CDR3 comprises 13 residues. V lost 2 bases and J lost 4, with 6 bases in between. Germline CDR1 and CDR2: SGHTA and FQGNSA. The CDR3 DNA reads as TGTGCCAGCAGCTTACGACAGAATCAGCCCCAGCATTTT. It specifies CASSLRQNQPQHF.

The chain couples TRBV9 to TRBJ2-4, with unresolved D. Germline V lookup: CDR1 SGDLS, CDR2 YYNGEE. CDR3 length: 15 residues. The V end lost 1 base, the J end lost 8 bases, and 16 bases lay between the germline ends. CDR3 bases: TGTGCCAGCAGCGTACGGGCATCAAAATGGGACATTCAGTACTTC. Residues: CASSVRASKWDIQYF.

This clonotype has only a few counts. This rearrangement joins TRBV4-1 to TRBJ1-1; tentative D call: TRBD1 (5 bases). The CDR3 length is 14 residues. Germline CDR1 reads MGHRA; CDR2 reads YSYEKL. V lost 7 bases and J lost 4, with 16 bases in between. The CDR3 here is CASMGQGPGTEAFF. In nucleotides, the CDR3 is TGCGCCAGCATGGGGCAGGGACCTGGCACTGAAGCTTTCTTT.

In this sample, this clonotype turned up a few times. This rearrangement joins TRBV4-2 to TRBJ2-7; 7 nucleotides agree with TRBD2. Unmatched junction bases numbered 5, after V lost 2 bases and J lost 1 base. The CDR3 covers 15 residues. Germline loops: CDR1 LGHNA, CDR2 YNFKEQ. The CDR3 bases are TGTGCCAGCAGCCAACAAGGGGACTATTCCTACGAGCAGTACTTC. Its protein product is CASSQQGDYSYEQYF.

This clonotype was detected ten times or more. The gene calls are TRBV27 and TRBJ1-4, with D possibly matching TRBD1 (5 bases). Between the trimmed V and J ends, which lost 5 bases and 8 bases, there was a span of 18 bases. Per germline, CDR1 MNHEY and CDR2 SMNVEV (reference sequence). The length of the CDR3 is 15 residues. The CDR3 is CASSPRAYEGEKLFF. The DNA for the CDR3 is TGTGCCAGCAGTCCTCGGGCCTACGAGGGGGAAAAACTGTTTTTT.